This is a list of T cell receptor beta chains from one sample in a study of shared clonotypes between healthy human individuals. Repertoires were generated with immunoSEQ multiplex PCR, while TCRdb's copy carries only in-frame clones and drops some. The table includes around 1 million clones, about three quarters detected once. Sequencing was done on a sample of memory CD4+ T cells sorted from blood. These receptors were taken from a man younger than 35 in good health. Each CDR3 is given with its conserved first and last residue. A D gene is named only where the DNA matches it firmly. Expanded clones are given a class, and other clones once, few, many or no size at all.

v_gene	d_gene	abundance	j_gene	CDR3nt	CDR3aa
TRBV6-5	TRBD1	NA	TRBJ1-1	TGTGCCAGCAGTTACATTCAGGGGGGGAACACTGAAGCTTTCTTT	CASSYIQGGNTEAFF
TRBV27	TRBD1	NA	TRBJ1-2	TGTGCCAGCAGGCATGAATGGACAGGGGGCTATGGCTACACCTTC	CASRHEWTGGYGYTF
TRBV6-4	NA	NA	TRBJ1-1	TGTGCCAGCAGGCAGGAGGGCCGGATGAACACTGAAGCTTTCTTT	CASRQEGRMNTEAFF
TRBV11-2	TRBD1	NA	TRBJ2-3	TGTGCCAGCAGCTCCAATCCGGACAGGGTTTCCGATACGCAGTATTTT	CASSSNPDRVSDTQYF
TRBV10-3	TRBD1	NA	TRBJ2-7	TGTGCCATCAGGATGACAGGGACCGCCTACGAGCAGTACTTC	CAIRMTGTAYEQYF
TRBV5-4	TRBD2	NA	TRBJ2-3	TGTGCCAGCAGGTCGTTAGCGGGAGTAAGCACAGATACGCAGTATTTT	CASRSLAGVSTDTQYF
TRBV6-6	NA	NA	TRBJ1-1	TGTGCCAGCAGTTACTCGGTGAACACTGAAGCTTTCTTT	CASSYSVNTEAFF
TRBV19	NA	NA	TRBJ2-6	TGTGCCAGTAGTATCCGGCTCGACTTGCTGCTCAGGGGGGCCAACGTCCTGACTTTC	CASSIRLDLLLRGANVLTF
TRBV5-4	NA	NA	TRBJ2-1	TGTGCCAGCAGCTGGATCTCGGACGACTACAATGAGCAGTTCTTC	CASSWISDDYNEQFF
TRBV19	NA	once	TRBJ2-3	TGTGCCAGTAGCCCGTCCCTACTTCTCAGCACAGATACGCAGTATTTT	CASSPSLLLSTDTQYF
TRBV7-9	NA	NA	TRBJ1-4	TGTGCCAGCAGCTTAGGGGGGACATCAACTAATGAAAAACTGTTTTTT	CASSLGGTSTNEKLFF
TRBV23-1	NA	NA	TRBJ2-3	TGCGCCAGCAGTCAAGCTGACAGGAACACAGATACGCAGTATTTT	CASSQADRNTDTQYF
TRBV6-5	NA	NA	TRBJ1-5	TGTGCCAGCAGTTCGGTGGGTCAGCCCCAGCATTTT	CASSSVGQPQHF
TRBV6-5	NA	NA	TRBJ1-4	TGTGCCAGCAGTAGATCGGGACCGGGTAATGAAAAACTGTTTTTT	CASSRSGPGNEKLFF
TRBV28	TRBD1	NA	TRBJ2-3	TGTGCCAGCAGTCCACCCCGGGACAGGACAATTGGTACGCAGTATTTT	CASSPPRDRTIGTQYF
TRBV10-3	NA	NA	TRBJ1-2	TGTGCCATCAGTGTGGGTCGGGAGGGTGATGGCTACACCTTC	CAISVGREGDGYTF
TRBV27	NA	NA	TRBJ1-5	TGTGCCAGCAGTTTATGGGGGCCTGGCAATCAGCCCCAGCATTTT	CASSLWGPGNQPQHF
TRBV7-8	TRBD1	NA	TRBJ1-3	TGTGCCAGCAGCTCGGACAGGGTAGCTGGAAACACCATATATTTT	CASSSDRVAGNTIYF
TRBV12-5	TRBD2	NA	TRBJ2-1	TGTGCTAGTGGTTCATTGCGGGGGGGCCGGAATGAGCAGTTCTTC	CASGSLRGGRNEQFF
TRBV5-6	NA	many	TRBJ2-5	TGTGCCAGCAGCTTGTGGGCTGGCGGAAAAGAGACCCAGTACTTC	CASSLWAGGKETQYF
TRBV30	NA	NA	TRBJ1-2	TGTGCCTGGAGTCCCCTTGGTGGCTACACCTTC	CAWSPLGGYTF
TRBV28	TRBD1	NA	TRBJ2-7	TGTGCCAGCAGACCAGGGGGCACCGAGCAGTACTTC	CASRPGGTEQYF
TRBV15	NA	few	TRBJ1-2	TGTGCCACCAGCGAGGGCTCGGTCTATGGCTACACCTTC	CATSEGSVYGYTF
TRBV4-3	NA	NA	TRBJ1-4	TGCGCCAGCAGCCAAGAGGCCTCAACTAATGAAAAACTGTTTTTT	CASSQEASTNEKLFF
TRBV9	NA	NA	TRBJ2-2	TGTGCCAGCAGCGTAGACGCGAGCACCGGGGAGCTGTTTTTT	CASSVDASTGELFF
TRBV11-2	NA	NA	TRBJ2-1	TGTGCCAGCAGCTTTCAACAGCTCAGTGGTGAGCAGTTCTTC	CASSFQQLSGEQFF
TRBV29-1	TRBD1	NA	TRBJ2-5	TGCAGCACTGGACAGGGGGGCGAGACCCAGTACTTC	CSTGQGGETQYF
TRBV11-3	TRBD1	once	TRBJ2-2	TGTGCCAGCAGCCCGAGGACAGGGGCTCTCAACACCGGGGAGCTGTTTTTT	CASSPRTGALNTGELFF
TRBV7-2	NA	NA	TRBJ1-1	TGTGCCAGCAGACCTCAGGGCGTTAACACTGAAGCTTTCTTT	CASRPQGVNTEAFF
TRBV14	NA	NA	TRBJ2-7	TGTGCCAGCAGCCAGGCTTTACAGGGTTCCTACGAGCAGTACTTC	CASSQALQGSYEQYF
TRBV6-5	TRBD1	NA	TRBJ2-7	TGTGCCAGCAGCCGGGACAGCTACGAGCAGTACTTC	CASSRDSYEQYF
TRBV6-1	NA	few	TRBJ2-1	TGTGCCAGCAGTGCCGGGACGCCGCCCGCGCACGAGCAGTTCTTC	CASSAGTPPAHEQFF
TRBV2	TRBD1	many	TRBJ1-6	TGTGCCAGCGGTCAGGGGGAAAATTCACCCCTCCACTTT	CASGQGENSPLHF
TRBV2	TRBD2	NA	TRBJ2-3	TGTGCCAGCAGTGCCAGCGGGGGAGGAGATACGCAGTATTTT	CASSASGGGDTQYF
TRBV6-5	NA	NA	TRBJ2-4	TGTGCCAGCACGGCAGTCACAAACATTCAGTACTTC	CASTAVTNIQYF
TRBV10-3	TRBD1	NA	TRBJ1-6	TGTGCCATCAGGGACAGGGGAGATAATTCACCCCTCCACTTT	CAIRDRGDNSPLHF
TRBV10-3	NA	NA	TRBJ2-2	TGTGCCATCAGTTCGAGAACCGGGGAGCTGTTTTTT	CAISSRTGELFF
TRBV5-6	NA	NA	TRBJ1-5	TGTGCCAGCAGCCGAAAAGGAGGGGCTCAGCCCCAGCATTTT	CASSRKGGAQPQHF
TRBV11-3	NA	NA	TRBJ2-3	TGTGCCAGCAGCTTAAACCCGAGCACAGATACGCAGTATTTT	CASSLNPSTDTQYF
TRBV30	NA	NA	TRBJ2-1	TGTGCCTGGAGTGGGACAGTTTACAATGAGCAGTTCTTC	CAWSGTVYNEQFF
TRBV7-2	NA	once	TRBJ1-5	TGTGCCAGCAGCCTAGTGGGGGATAGCAATCAGCCCCAGCATTTT	CASSLVGDSNQPQHF
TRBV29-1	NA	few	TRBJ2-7	TGCAGCGTTGTCAGGGGGGGCGAGCAGTACTTC	CSVVRGGEQYF
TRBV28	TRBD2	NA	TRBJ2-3	TGTGCCAGCAGTTTAAACTTCGGGGGGTCGAATACGCAGTATTTT	CASSLNFGGSNTQYF